These 17 T cell receptor beta chains share one sample of origin, sequenced in a study of Ad26.COV2.S vaccination and SARS-CoV-2 variants. TCRdb keeps only in-frame clones here, not all; method: immunoSEQ multiplex PCR. This sample has 400,000 to 500,000 clones, with 85% to 90% found just once. Treatment here: about 20 received Ad26.COV2.S at low or high dose, single or two shots; about 5 received placebo; per-sample allocation not given. The investigators took samples on day 63 after the first vaccine or placebo injection. This sample comprised peripheral blood, obtained in a trial of Ad26.COV2.S vaccine versus placebo. The receptors originated from a person aged 18-65 years who received the Ad26.COV2.S COVID-19 vaccine or a placebo.

V is TRBV11-3 and J is TRBJ2-7, with 10 positions matching TRBD1. V lost 5 bases, J lost 7 bases, and 8 bases stayed unmatched. CDR3 length: 14 amino acids. Germline-derived CDR1 and CDR2 are SGHNT and YENEEA. The CDR3 loop is CASSLGTGEREQYF. The CDR3 coding sequence is TGTGCCAGCAGCCTCGGGACAGGGGAACGGGAGCAGTACTTC.

This chain joins TRBV4-1 and TRBJ1-1; D is possibly TRBD1 (6 bases). Germline V lookup: CDR1 MGHRA, CDR2 YSYEKL. The CDR3 extends over 15 amino acids. Deletions cut 4 bases from V and 1 base from J, with 13 bases between. CDR3 nucleotides: TGCGCCAGCAGCCCACAACAGGGCCCGAACACTGAAGCTTTCTTT. Encoded protein: CASSPQQGPNTEAFF.

The rearrangement links TRBV30 to TRBJ2-2; possible D gene TRBD1, 5 bases. Trimming removed 2 bases from V and 3 bases from J, with 13 bases in between. The CDR3 runs to 15 residues. Germline V gene sequence: CDR1 GTSNPN, CDR2 SVGIG (reference sequence). The CDR3 DNA reads as TGTGCCTGGAGTTTGGGGCGGCGGTACACCGGGGAGCTGTTTTTT. Translated, it gives CAWSLGRRYTGELFF. Filled out from reference TRBV30 and TRBJ2-2, the complete variable domain reads SQTIHQWPATLVQPVGSPLSLECTVEGTSNPNLYWYRQAAGRGLQLLFYSVGIGQISSEVPQNLSASRPQDRQFILSSKKLLLSDSGFYLCAWSLGRRYTGELFFGEGSRLTVL.

The chain carries TRBV27 and TRBJ1-1, with 8 bases identical to TRBD1. The germline gives CDR1 MNHEY, CDR2 SMNVEV (reference sequence). The CDR3 sequence is 14 residues long. The V segment lost 3 bases and the J segment 4 bases; nucleotides outside the gene matches: 4. The CDR3 DNA sequence: TGTGCCAGCAGTTTGCACAGGGGGAGCACTGAAGCTTTCTTT. Residues: CASSLHRGSTEAFF.

The V call is TRBV6-2 or TRBV6-3, the J call TRBJ1-3, with D possibly matching TRBD1 (5 bases). V dropped 2 bases and J dropped 2 bases, with 10 bases sitting between them. Germline loops: CDR1 MNHEY, CDR2 SVGEGT. The CDR3 spans 15 residues. The CDR3 DNA is TGTGCCAGCAGTTACGGCAGGGATACTGGAAACACCATATATTTT. It is translated as CASSYGRDTGNTIYF.

This rearrangement joins TRBV27 to TRBJ1-6; D uncertain. Germline CDR1 reads MNHEY; CDR2 reads SMNVEV (reference sequence). Trimming took off 5 bases at V and 3 bases at J, with 14 bases between the two ends. This CDR3 is built from 16 residues. The CDR3 DNA follows: TGTGCCAGCAGTCCCAATTTGGCCCTCTATAATTCACCCCTCCACTTT. Protein product: CASSPNLALYNSPLHF.

This clone was picked up many times. J is TRBJ2-1 and V is TRBV13, with 10 bases aligning to TRBD1. V was clipped by 8 bases and J by 4 bases; unmatched bases: 11. The CDR3 has 16 amino acids. In germline, CDR1 is PRHDT, CDR2 FYEKMQ (reference sequence). CDR3 region: CASFSSGTGAYNEQFF. The CDR3 DNA reads as TGTGCCAGCTTCAGCTCCGGGACAGGGGCATACAATGAGCAGTTCTTC.

The chain carries TRBV12-3 or TRBV12-4 and TRBJ2-2; D is unclear. This CDR3 region has 13 residues. The germline V and J ends were trimmed by 3 bases and 6 bases, with 8 bases remaining between them. CDR3 in amino acids: CASSLGSAGELFF. The CDR3 DNA sequence: TGTGCCAGCAGTTTGGGGTCTGCCGGGGAGCTGTTTTTT.

The chain has TRBV3-1 (or the pseudogene TRBV3-2) and TRBJ1-3; D ambiguous. CDR3 length equals 19 residues. Germline CDR1 LGHDT, CDR2 YNNKEL (reference sequence). V was trimmed by 4 bases and J by 1 base, leaving 23 bases between them. CDR3 coding DNA: TGTGCCAGCAGCCCCTCCCCTCTGGCACAGTTTAGGTCTGGAAACACCATATATTTT. It translates to CASSPSPLAQFRSGNTIYF.

The V gene is TRBV4-1, the J gene TRBJ1-2, with D possibly being TRBD1 (6 bases). Germline CDR1 MGHRA, CDR2 YSYEKL. This CDR3 is built from 14 residues. Trimming left V 3 bases short and J 4 bases short, with 12 bases between. CDR3 region: CASSHPGVSYGYTF. DNA for the CDR3: TGCGCCAGCAGCCATCCAGGGGTCTCCTATGGCTACACCTTC.

The CDR3 spells CASGRGDTEAFF. The CDR3 DNA reads TGTGCCAGCGGAAGGGGTGACACTGAAGCTTTCTTT. The chain is built from TRBV5-5 and TRBJ1-1, with D perhaps matching TRBD1 (5 bases). This CDR3 has 12 residues. Trimming removed 7 bases at V and 3 bases at J, with 10 bases between. Germline V lookup: CDR1 SGHKS, CDR2 YYEKEE (reference sequence).

J is TRBJ2-7 and V is TRBV10-3, with 7 bases lining up with TRBD1. This CDR3 has 14 amino acids. From germline, CDR1 is ENHRY and CDR2 SYGVKD. J gave up 4 bases and V 2 bases, and 5 bases lay outside the gene matches. Here the CDR3 DNA reads TGTGCCATCAGTGAGGTGGGCAGGGGGTACGAGCAGTACTTC. Its protein is CAISEVGRGYEQYF.

This chain links TRBV6-6 with TRBJ1-5; D is undetermined. Germline loops: CDR1 MNHNY, CDR2 SVGAGI (reference sequence). The germline V and J ends were trimmed by 8 bases and 2 bases, with 10 bases remaining between them. The CDR3 has 13 amino acids. This CDR3 reads CASHKRGNQPQHF. The CDR3, as DNA: TGTGCCAGCCACAAAAGGGGCAATCAGCCCCAGCATTTT.

The J gene is TRBJ1-2, the V gene TRBV9; D is unclear. The CDR3 totals 14 residues. Germline V gives CDR1 SGDLS, CDR2 YYNGEE. Trimming removed 0 bases from V and 2 bases from J, with 8 bases in between. This chain's CDR3 is CASSVGKGNYGYTF. For the CDR3, the DNA is TGTGCCAGCAGCGTAGGTAAAGGAAACTATGGCTACACCTTC. Looking up the rest from reference TRBV9 and TRBJ1-2 gives the full variable domain: DSGVTQTPKHLITATGQRVTLRCSPRSGDLSVYWYQQSLDQGLQFLIQYYNGEERAKGNILERFSAQQFPDLHSELNLSSLELGDSALYFCASSVGKGNYGYTFGSGTRLTVV.

V is TRBV7-8 and J is TRBJ1-1; no clear D. V dropped 6 bases and J dropped 7 bases, with 15 bases sitting between them. The CDR3 totals 13 residues. Germline V lookup: CDR1 SGHVS, CDR2 FQNEAQ. CDR3 protein: CASSTHGRGEAFF. The CDR3 region has the DNA TGTGCCAGCAGTACTCATGGTCGGGGTGAAGCTTTCTTT.

The V call is TRBV5-4, the J call TRBJ1-2; unclear D gene. CDR1 and CDR2 (germline): SGHNT, YYREEE (reference sequence). The V end lost 4 bases, the J end lost 1 base, and 11 bases lay between the germline ends. The CDR3 covers 14 residues. In nucleotides, the CDR3 is TGTGCCAGCAGCCTCCTGGACGGTAACTATGGCTACACCTTC. Amino acid sequence: CASSLLDGNYGYTF.

The J gene is TRBJ2-2, the V gene TRBV11-2; D is unresolved. Trimming took 8 bases from V and 0 from J, leaving 16 bases between them. CDR1 is SGHAT, CDR2 FQNNGV, per germline. The CDR3 has 16 residues. The DNA of the CDR3 is TGTGCCAGCGGACGGTTGGGTGGAACGAACACCGGGGAGCTGTTTTTT. Translated: CASGRLGGTNTGELFF.